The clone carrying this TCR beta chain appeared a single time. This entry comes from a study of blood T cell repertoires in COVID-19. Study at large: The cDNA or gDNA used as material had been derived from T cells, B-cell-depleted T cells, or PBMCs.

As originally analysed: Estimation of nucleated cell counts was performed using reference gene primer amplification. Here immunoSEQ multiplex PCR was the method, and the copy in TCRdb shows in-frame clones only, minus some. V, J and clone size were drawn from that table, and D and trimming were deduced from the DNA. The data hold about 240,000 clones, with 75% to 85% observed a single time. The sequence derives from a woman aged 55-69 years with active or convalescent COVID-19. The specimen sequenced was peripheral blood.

CDR3 coding DNA: TGTGCCAGCAGTCGAACCGGAGGGTTTGGCTCCTACGAGCAGTACTTC. This codes for CASSRTGGFGSYEQYF. V and J are TRBV6-6 and TRBJ2-7; tentatively, D is TRBD2 (6 bases). Trimming left V 5 bases short and J 0 bases short, with 17 bases between. The CDR3 loop spans 16 amino acids. Germline V CDR1 and CDR2: MNHNY, SVGAGI (reference sequence).